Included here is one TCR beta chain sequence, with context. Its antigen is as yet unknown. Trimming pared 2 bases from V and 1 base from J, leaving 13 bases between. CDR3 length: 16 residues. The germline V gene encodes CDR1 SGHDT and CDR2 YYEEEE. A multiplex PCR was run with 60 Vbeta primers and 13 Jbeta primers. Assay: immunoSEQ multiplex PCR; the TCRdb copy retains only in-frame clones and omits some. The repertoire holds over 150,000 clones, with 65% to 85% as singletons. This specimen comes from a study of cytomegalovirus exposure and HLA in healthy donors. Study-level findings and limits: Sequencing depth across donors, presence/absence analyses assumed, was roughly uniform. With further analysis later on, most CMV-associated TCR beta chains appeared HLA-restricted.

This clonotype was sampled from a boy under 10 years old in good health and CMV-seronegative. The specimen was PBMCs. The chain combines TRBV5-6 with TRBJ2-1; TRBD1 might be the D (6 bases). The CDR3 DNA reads TGTGCCAGCAGCTTACAGGGATTCAGGTCCTACAATGAGCAGTTCTTC. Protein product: CASSLQGFRSYNEQFF.